What follows are 25 T cell receptor beta chains derived from one specimen sequenced in a study of T-cell reconstitution after alpha-beta-depleted transplantation in children. Library preparation (for TCRbeta) was performed with unique molecular identifiers. MiXCR, run by TCRdb on the PCR reads, gives a single entry per CDR3 protein. In the table there are about 340,000 distinct CDR3 sequences, about an eighth of which are singletons. The material sequenced was PBMCs, taken from the stem cell graft. The receptors were gathered from a human donor who donated a stem cell graft to a child with Fanconi anemia.

This rearrangement joins TRBV27 to TRBJ2-2, with 9 bases aligning to TRBD1. The CDR3 has 16 amino acids. Germline CDR1 reads MNHEY; CDR2 reads SMNVEV (reference sequence). V shed 5 bases, J shed 8 bases, and the junction held 12 bases outside the gene matches. The CDR3 region is CASSVGDRAFIGELFF. The DNA for the CDR3 is TGTGCCAGCAGTGTCGGGGACAGGGCTTTCATTGGGGAGCTGTTTTTT.

The chain employs TRBV20-1 and TRBJ1-5; D might be TRBD1 (6 bases). This CDR3 has 13 amino acids. Trimming removed 5 bases from V and 4 bases from J, with 12 bases in between. Germline CDR1 reads DFQATT; CDR2 reads SNEGSKA (reference sequence). CDR3 sequence: CSAGEGGNQPQHF. In DNA form, the CDR3 reads TGCAGTGCTGGGGAGGGGGGGAATCAGCCCCAGCATTTT.

This clonotype was seen only a few times. J is TRBJ2-1 and V is TRBV5-6; D is possibly TRBD1 (5 bases). The CDR3 runs 17 residues. The germline V gene encodes CDR1 SGHDT and CDR2 YYEEEE. V dropped 5 bases and J dropped 8 bases, with 26 bases sitting between them. The CDR3 is CASSRLTGSPPSDEQFF. CDR3 coding DNA: TGTGCCAGCAGTCGACTTACAGGTTCGCCTCCGAGCGATGAGCAGTTCTTC.

There are many counts of this clonotype. The chain is built from TRBV20-1 and TRBJ1-1, with D possibly matching TRBD1 (6 bases). V lost 2 bases and J lost 5, with 12 bases in between. This CDR3 is built from 13 residues. In germline, CDR1 is DFQATT, CDR2 SNEGSKA (reference sequence). The CDR3 nucleotides read TGCAGTGCTAGATTTCCAGGGGTAACTGAAGCTTTCTTT. It yields the protein CSARFPGVTEAFF.

This clonotype was seen ten or more times. The V call is TRBV20-1, the J call TRBJ2-4; D might be TRBD2 (5 bases). V was cut by 2 bases and J by 9 bases, with 14 bases left in between. This CDR3 is built from 13 residues. The germline gives CDR1 DFQATT, CDR2 SNEGSKA (reference sequence). The CDR3 region is CSARLSARGIQYF. CDR3 sequence (DNA): TGCAGTGCTAGATTGAGCGCTCGGGGCATTCAGTACTTC.

This clonotype has more than one count but fewer than ten. The chain has TRBV7-2 and TRBJ1-1; tentative D call: TRBD1 (5 bases). CDR1 is SGHTA, CDR2 FQGNSA, per germline. The CDR3 spans 13 residues. The V end was cut by 5 bases, the J end by 7 bases, with 14 bases between. CDR3 protein: CASSTDLGGEAFF. Here the CDR3 DNA reads TGTGCCAGCAGCACCGACCTCGGGGGTGAAGCTTTCTTT.

The genes are TRBV19 and TRBJ2-7; D not resolved. Germline CDR1 reads LNHDA; CDR2 reads SQIVND (reference sequence). Trimming took 4 bases from V and 6 from J, leaving 16 bases between them. The CDR3 runs 14 residues. The CDR3: CASSNGITVGEQYF. The CDR3 coding sequence is TGTGCCAGTAGTAATGGCATCACGGTCGGCGAGCAGTACTTC.

In DNA form, the CDR3 reads TGCAGTGCCCCCGGAAGGATAGCGGGCTTTTTGGAGCAGTTCTTC. As protein: CSAPGRIAGFLEQFF. The chain has TRBV20-1 and TRBJ2-1; 7 bases fit TRBD2. Germline V gene data show CDR1 as DFQATT and CDR2 as SNEGSKA (reference sequence). V was pared by 6 bases and J by 10 bases, with 18 bases of the junction left unmatched. This CDR3 is 15 amino acids long.

This clonotype was seen repeatedly, ten times or more. V and J are TRBV4-3 and TRBJ2-2; no definite D call. The germline V gene has CDR1 LGHNA and CDR2 YSLEER. V was clipped by 1 base and J by 5 bases, with 8 bases between them. The CDR3 sequence is 14 residues long. CDR3: CASSQAESTGELFF. The DNA for the CDR3 is TGCGCCAGCAGCCAAGCAGAGTCAACCGGGGAGCTGTTTTTT.

The rearrangement joins TRBV7-9 to TRBJ2-1; no firm D call. The length of the CDR3 is 16 residues. Trimming stripped 2 bases from V and 2 bases from J, with 13 bases between. Per the germline V gene, CDR1 is SEHNR and CDR2 is FQNEAQ (reference sequence). The CDR3, as DNA: TGTGCCAGCAGCTTAAAGGCAACACAGACCTACAATGAGCAGTTCTTC. This translates into CASSLKATQTYNEQFF. Looking up the rest from reference TRBV7-9 and TRBJ2-1 gives the full variable domain: DTGVSQNPRHKITKRGQNVTFRCDPISEHNRLYWYRQTLGQGPEFLTYFQNEAQLEKSRLLSDRFSAERPKGSFSTLEIQRTEQGDSAMYLCASSLKATQTYNEQFFGPGTRLTVL.

The chain has TRBV20-1 and TRBJ1-6, with 9 bases that match TRBD1. CDR1 and CDR2 from the germline V gene are DFQATT and SNEGSKA (reference sequence). The CDR3 spans 16 residues. V trimming: 1 base; J trimming: 6 bases; junction bases outside the gene matches: 7. For the CDR3, the DNA is TGCAGTGCTAGAGGGTCAGGGACAGGGTCTAATTCACCCCTCCACTTT. Translated: CSARGSGTGSNSPLHF.

This clonotype was counted a few times. The chain carries TRBV6-2 or TRBV6-3 and TRBJ2-2, with D tentatively TRBD2 (5 bases). Germline V gene lookup returns CDR1 MNHEY and CDR2 SVGEGT. There are 11 residues in the CDR3. V shed 8 bases and J shed 7 bases, with 8 bases lying between them. CDR3 region: CASWRIGELFF. As DNA, the CDR3 is TGTGCCAGCTGGAGGATCGGGGAGCTGTTTTTT.

This clonotype was found a few times. V usage is TRBV29-1 and J usage is TRBJ2-5, with D possibly TRBD1 on 7 matching bases. V lost 6 bases to trimming and J lost 4 bases, with 12 bases between them. The CDR3 extends over 12 amino acids. CDR1 and CDR2 from the germline V gene are SQVTM and ANQGSEA. CDR3 nucleotide sequence: TGCAGCGTACTGCAGGGGGGAGAGACCCAGTACTTC. Translation gives CSVLQGGETQYF.

This clonotype was recorded at least ten times. The chain's CDR3 is CASSGTGGWGTDTQYF. CDR3 nucleotide sequence: TGTGCCAGCAGCGGGACAGGGGGCTGGGGCACAGATACGCAGTATTTT. The chain recombines TRBV7-2 with TRBJ2-3; 12 nucleotides match TRBD1. The CDR3 extends over 16 amino acids. In germline, CDR1 is SGHTA, CDR2 FQGNSA. V lost 5 bases and J lost 1; bases outside the gene matches: 4.

This clonotype came up many times. The CDR3 nucleotides read TGTGCCAGCACGATGCACTCAAGGGAGACTGAAGCTTTCTTT. Residues: CASTMHSRETEAFF. The chain carries TRBV12-3 or TRBV12-4 and TRBJ1-1; D is ambiguous. This CDR3 has 14 amino acids. Trimming removed 7 bases from V and 5 bases from J, with 17 bases in between.

There are a few counts of this clonotype. The chain has TRBV5-6 and TRBJ1-3; a weak D match, TRBD1 (6 bases). The CDR3 is 16 residues long. Germline V gives CDR1 SGHDT, CDR2 YYEEEE. V lost 2 bases, J lost 3 bases, and 15 bases lay in between. The CDR3, as DNA: TGTGCCAGCAGCTTCAGGGACACCAGCCTTGGAAACACCATATATTTT. Its translation is CASSFRDTSLGNTIYF.

The V and J genes are TRBV30 and TRBJ2-1; D is uncertain. The CDR3 loop spans 13 amino acids. From germline, CDR1 is GTSNPN and CDR2 SVGIG (reference sequence). Trimming pared 1 base from V and 0 bases from J, leaving 4 bases between. CDR3 coding DNA: TGTGCCTGGAGTGCTAGCTCCTACAATGAGCAGTTCTTC. As protein: CAWSASSYNEQFF.

This clonotype was counted many times. V and J are TRBV20-1 and TRBJ2-1, with 10 nucleotides matching TRBD2. Germline V CDR1 and CDR2: DFQATT, SNEGSKA (reference sequence). J gave up 13 bases and V 5 bases, and 14 bases lay outside the gene matches. The CDR3 totals 14 residues. Here the CDR3 reads CSAPSGGGIVYQFF. CDR3 nucleotide sequence: TGCAGTGCTCCAAGCGGGGGGGGGATTGTATATCAGTTCTTC.

CDR3 in amino acids: CASSVASYGYTF. The DNA for the CDR3 is TGTGCCAGCAGTGTGGCCTCCTATGGCTACACCTTC. The chain has TRBV2 and TRBJ1-2; D is unresolved. This CDR3 is built from 12 residues. V lost 4 bases and J 4 bases, leaving 7 bases between the germline ends. In germline, CDR1 is SNHLY, CDR2 FYNNEI.

CDR3 amino acids: CSVESKGGETQYF. The DNA for the CDR3 is TGCAGCGTCGAATCTAAGGGAGGGGAGACCCAGTACTTC. This chain connects TRBV29-1 to TRBJ2-5, with 7 bases that match TRBD2. This CDR3 is built from 13 residues. V was pared by 6 bases and J by 5 bases, with 9 bases of the junction left unmatched. Germline V gives CDR1 SQVTM, CDR2 ANQGSEA.

This clonotype has at least ten counts. The chain is built from TRBV7-9 and TRBJ2-7; D may be TRBD1 or TRBD2 (6 bases each). Trimming left V 3 bases short and J 6 bases short, with 18 bases between. Germline CDR1 SEHNR, CDR2 FQNEAQ (reference sequence). The CDR3 extends over 15 amino acids. The CDR3 sequence: CASSLGGPGNSEQYV. In DNA, the CDR3 is TGTGCCAGCAGCTTGGGGGGCCCCGGCAACTCCGAGCAGTACGTC.

The rearrangement links TRBV7-9 to TRBJ1-1; D is perhaps TRBD1 (5 bases). The V end was cut by 5 bases, the J end by 0 bases, with 19 bases between. Germline V CDR1 and CDR2: SEHNR, FQNEAQ (reference sequence). This CDR3 comprises 17 residues. This CDR3 is CASSQGFGRGLNTEAFF. CDR3 DNA sequence: TGTGCCAGCAGCCAAGGATTCGGGAGGGGATTGAACACTGAAGCTTTCTTT.

The rearrangement uses TRBV6-2 or TRBV6-3 and TRBJ1-2; D is ambiguous. In germline, CDR1 is MNHEY, CDR2 SVGEGT. The V end lost 0 bases, the J end lost 4 bases, and 9 bases lay between the germline ends. CDR3 length equals 14 residues. The CDR3: CASSYSRASYGYTF. The CDR3 DNA follows: TGTGCCAGCAGTTACTCGAGAGCAAGCTATGGCTACACCTTC.

This clonotype was counted a few times. The chain links TRBV10-3 to TRBJ2-7, with D perhaps TRBD1 (5 bases). The V end was cut by 8 bases, the J end by 3 bases, with 11 bases between. The CDR3 is 12 amino acids. The germline V gene encodes CDR1 ENHRY and CDR2 SYGVKD. The DNA for the CDR3 is TGTGCCATCGGCCAGGGAATCTACGAGCAGTACGTC. The encoded protein is CAIGQGIYEQYV.

V is TRBV6-5 and J is TRBJ2-5; weak D call: TRBD2 (6 bases). The germline CDR1 and CDR2 sequences are MNHEY and SVGAGI. V was pared by 0 bases and J by 3 bases, with 14 bases between. The CDR3 length is 16 residues. CDR3 in amino acids: CASSYSGRGPKETQYF. The CDR3 nucleotides are TGTGCCAGCAGTTACTCCGGGCGGGGACCCAAAGAGACCCAGTACTTC.